This T cell receptor beta chain was recorded in a study of early T cells in non-severe SARS-CoV-2 infection. Germline CDR1 SGHVS, CDR2 FNYEAQ. The CDR3 runs 15 residues. The V and J ends lost 4 bases and 8 bases respectively, with 17 bases between them. TCRdb passed the 5' RACE reads through MiXCR, listing each CDR3 protein once. The repertoire has about 100,000 distinct CDR3 sequences, around 14% of them found once; the top ten carry about 2.1%. This TCR was recovered from an adult who was a healthcare worker with PCR-confirmed SARS-CoV-2 infection or an uninfected control (not recorded which). Specimen: whole blood. This chain uses TRBV7-6 with TRBJ1-4, with a tentative D call TRBD1 (5 bases). In nucleotides, the CDR3 is TGTGCCAGCAGCTCCCCCGGGACGAAGGGCGAAAAACTGTTTTTT. It is translated as CASSSPGTKGEKLFF.